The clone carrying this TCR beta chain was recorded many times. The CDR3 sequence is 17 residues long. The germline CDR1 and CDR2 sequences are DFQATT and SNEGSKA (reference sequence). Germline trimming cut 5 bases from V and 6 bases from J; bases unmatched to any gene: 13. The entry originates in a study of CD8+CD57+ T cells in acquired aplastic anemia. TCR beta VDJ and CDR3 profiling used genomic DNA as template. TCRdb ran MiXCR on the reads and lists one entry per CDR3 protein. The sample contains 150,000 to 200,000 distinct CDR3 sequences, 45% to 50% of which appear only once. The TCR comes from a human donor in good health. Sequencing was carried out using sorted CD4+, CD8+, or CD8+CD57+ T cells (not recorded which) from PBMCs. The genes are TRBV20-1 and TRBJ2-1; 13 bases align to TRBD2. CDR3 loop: CSAAGTSGVRLPNEQFF. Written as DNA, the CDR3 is TGCAGTGCTGCCGGGACTAGCGGGGTTCGTCTTCCCAATGAGCAGTTCTTC.